The clone carrying this TCR beta chain turned up a few times. What it binds is unknown. The data originate from a study of T cells after yellow fever vaccination. As TCR cDNA was made by 5'RACE template switching, a universal primer site and UMIs were added. One entry per CDR3 protein, called by TCRdb with MiXCR from the 5' RACE reads. The repertoire holds about 170,000 distinct CDR3 sequences, with around 10% as singletons. Germline lookup yields CDR1 DFQATT and CDR2 SNEGSKA (reference sequence). V lost 0 bases and J lost 2; bases outside the gene matches: 5. The length of the CDR3 is 18 residues. Findings and caveats of the study: Among all clonotypes, a small share was observed in both CD4 and CD8 compartments. Detected again after the booster were most primary-vaccination clones, at 95% to 98% CD4 and roughly 88% CD8.

This chain connects TRBV20-1 to TRBJ2-6; 12 nucleotides line up with TRBD1. This TCR was recovered from a man aged 18-30 years who received the YFV17D yellow fever vaccine. Material: CD8+ T cells sorted from PBMCs, obtained 15 days after the yellow fever booster vaccination. As DNA, the CDR3 is TGCAGTGCTAGAGATGGGACAGGGGGCTTAGCTGGGGCCAACGTCCTGACTTTC. Residues: CSARDGTGGLAGANVLTF.